This T cell receptor (beta chain) was recorded in a study of cytomegalovirus exposure and HLA in healthy donors. PCR employed 60 Vbeta and 13 Jbeta primers. Only in-frame clones appear in the TCRdb table, and some are missing; sequencing was by immunoSEQ multiplex PCR. There are about 160,000 clones in the sample; 78% occur only once, and 3.1% lies in the top ten. In germline, CDR1 is MGHRA, CDR2 YSYEKL. The V end was cut by 5 bases, the J end by 8 bases, with 18 bases between. CDR3 length equals 15 residues. Input material: PBMCs. The chain links TRBV4-1 to TRBJ1-4; D perhaps matches TRBD1 (6 bases). This TCR was recovered from a woman aged 40-49 years in good health and CMV-seronegative. CDR3 coding DNA: TGCGCCAGCAGCAACCTTTTACAGGGAAGGGAAAAACTGTTTTTT. This encodes CASSNLLQGREKLFF.